Below, 18 T cell receptor beta chains from the same sample are listed, as sequenced in a study of cytomegalovirus exposure and HLA in healthy donors. The PCR had 60 Vbeta and 13 Jbeta primers. Only in-frame clones appear in the TCRdb table, and some are missing; sequencing was by immunoSEQ multiplex PCR. The sample has approximately 82,000 clones; around four fifths are singletons. The sequenced sample was PBMCs. These receptors were collected from a woman between 50 and 59 years old in good health and CMV-seropositive.

This clone has just one count. The V and J genes are TRBV15 and TRBJ1-1; 7 positions match TRBD1. V was pared by 3 bases and J by 0 bases, with 4 bases of the junction left unmatched. Germline V gives CDR1 LNHNV, CDR2 YYDKDF (reference sequence). This CDR3 spans 15 amino acids. The CDR3 sequence is CATSRSQGMNTEAFF. CDR3 bases: TGTGCCACCAGCAGGTCACAGGGGATGAACACTGAAGCTTTCTTT.

This chain joins TRBV13 and TRBJ2-7; 8 bases are shared with TRBD1. The V and J ends lost 5 bases and 6 bases, in that order; junction bases with no gene match: 15. Germline V gives CDR1 PRHDT, CDR2 FYEKMQ (reference sequence). This CDR3 is 16 amino acids long. The CDR3 here is CASSIPSGTGTSEQYF. The CDR3 region has the DNA TGTGCCAGCAGCATCCCATCCGGGACAGGAACTTCCGAGCAGTACTTC.

The rearrangement uses TRBV29-1 and TRBJ2-7, with TRBD2 matching 7 bases. The CDR3 runs to 12 residues. With 5 bases clipped from V and 3 bases from J, the junction kept 4 bases outside the gene matches. Germline values: CDR1 SQVTM, CDR2 ANQGSEA. CDR3 DNA sequence: TGCAGCGTTCGGGACTATAACTACGAGCAGTACTTC. Its translation: CSVRDYNYEQYF.

This sequence joins TRBV19 and TRBJ2-4; D is perhaps TRBD2 (6 bases). In germline, CDR1 is LNHDA, CDR2 SQIVND (reference sequence). The CDR3 loop spans 13 amino acids. V was shortened by 8 bases and J by 9 bases, with 17 bases between the two germline ends. The CDR3 loop reads CASAVVGGGIQYF. CDR3 coding DNA: TGTGCCAGTGCCGTCGTGGGGGGAGGCATTCAGTACTTC.

This rearrangement joins TRBV5-6 to TRBJ1-1, with 9 bases matching TRBD1. This CDR3 has 17 amino acids. Unmatched junction bases numbered 9, after V lost 2 bases and J lost 1 base. Germline CDR1 reads SGHDT; CDR2 reads YYEEEE. CDR3 sequence (DNA): TGTGCCAGCAGCTTCCCGACAGGGGGTGGATCGAACACTGAAGCTTTCTTT. Its translation is CASSFPTGGGSNTEAFF.

The chain has TRBV7-6 and TRBJ2-3; weak D call: TRBD2 (6 bases). The V gene's germline CDR1 is SGHVS and CDR2 FNYEAQ. V was clipped by 3 bases and J by 1 base, with 11 bases between them. The CDR3 loop spans 15 amino acids. CDR3 nucleotide sequence: TGTGCCAGCAGCTTGCGGGAACCCCGCACAGATACGCAGTATTTT. This translates into CASSLREPRTDTQYF.

This clone was picked up a small number of times. This chain links TRBV7-6 with TRBJ2-7, with D perhaps TRBD2 (6 bases). V was clipped by 4 bases and J by 1 base, with 11 bases between them. The CDR3 length is 14 residues. Germline V gene sequence: CDR1 SGHVS, CDR2 FNYEAQ. CDR3 coding DNA: TGTGCCAGCAGCTCCCGGGCGGGGTCCTACGAGCAGTACTTC. The encoded protein is CASSSRAGSYEQYF.

The chain is built from TRBV19 and TRBJ1-2; 7 nucleotides agree with TRBD1. The CDR3 is 15 amino acids. The V gene's germline CDR1 is LNHDA and CDR2 SQIVND (reference sequence). V shed 4 bases and J 2 bases; nucleotides not matched to a gene: 7. The CDR3 DNA reads TGTGCCAGTAGTACTTCCTTGGGACAGAACTATGGCTACACCTTC. Its translation: CASSTSLGQNYGYTF.

This clone was counted a single time. This chain joins TRBV11-2 and TRBJ2-7, with D perhaps matching TRBD2 (5 bases). Germline-derived CDR1 and CDR2 are SGHAT and FQNNGV. This CDR3 contains 15 residues. Trimming took 5 bases from V and 1 from J, leaving 15 bases between them. The CDR3: CASSLMTGNSYEQYF. As DNA, the CDR3 is TGTGCCAGCAGCCTAATGACCGGGAATTCCTACGAGCAGTACTTC.

This chain joins TRBV27 and TRBJ2-1; TRBD2 matches at 7 bases. The germline V gene has CDR1 MNHEY and CDR2 SMNVEV (reference sequence). The CDR3 has 15 residues. V gave up 6 bases and J gave up 6 bases; unmatched junction bases: 11. The DNA of the CDR3 is TGTGCCAGCAGGTATCGCGGGACTAATGTCAATGAGCAGTTCTTC. It encodes CASRYRGTNVNEQFF.

The rearrangement joins TRBV5-5 to TRBJ1-2, with D possibly TRBD1 on 6 matching bases. Between the trimmed V and J ends, which lost 5 bases and 4 bases, there was a span of 15 bases. CDR1 is SGHKS and CDR2 is YYEKEE in the germline V gene (reference sequence). This CDR3 region has 14 residues. CDR3 nucleotides: TGTGCCAGCAGTACTGACAGGACCACCTATGGCTACACCTTC. Residues: CASSTDRTTYGYTF.

The J gene is TRBJ2-5, the V gene TRBV29-1, with no clear D. Per the germline V gene, CDR1 is SQVTM and CDR2 is ANQGSEA. V lost 3 bases and J 3 bases, leaving 8 bases between the germline ends. CDR3 size: 12 residues. The DNA for the CDR3 is TGCAGCGTTGAGGCACACGAAGAGACCCAGTACTTC. This sequence encodes CSVEAHEETQYF.

This clone was picked up one time. The rearrangement joins TRBV28 to TRBJ2-2; possible D gene TRBD2, 6 bases. Per the germline V gene, CDR1 is MDHEN and CDR2 is SYDVKM. V was trimmed by 4 bases and J by 1 base, leaving 13 bases between them. The CDR3 sequence is 16 residues long. In DNA, the CDR3 is TGTGCCAGCAGTTCACCCGGGACTCTGAACACCGGGGAGCTGTTTTTT. It translates to CASSSPGTLNTGELFF.

This chain links TRBV5-1 with TRBJ2-2; D is perhaps TRBD1 (6 bases). Trimming took 4 bases from V and 2 from J, leaving 12 bases between them. Germline CDR1 SGHRS, CDR2 YFSETQ. This CDR3 spans 15 amino acids. CDR3 in amino acids: CASSPGQFNTGELFF. CDR3 sequence (DNA): TGCGCCAGCAGCCCGGGACAATTTAACACCGGGGAGCTGTTTTTT.

The rearrangement links TRBV4-1 to TRBJ1-2, with D possibly TRBD1 on 5 matching bases. The CDR3 runs 18 residues. Trimming removed 1 base from V and 0 bases from J, with 18 bases in between. Germline CDR1 is MGHRA and CDR2 is YSYEKL. The CDR3, as DNA: TGCGCCAGCAGCCAAGGGAATAAGGTGGGGGGGACTAACTATGGCTACACCTTC. Its protein is CASSQGNKVGGTNYGYTF.

This chain joins TRBV30 and TRBJ2-1; 12 bases agree with TRBD2. In germline, CDR1 is GTSNPN, CDR2 SVGIG (reference sequence). This CDR3 contains 17 residues. The V gene end was trimmed by 3 bases and the J gene end by 4 bases; junction bases not matched to a gene: 10. DNA of the CDR3: TGTGCCTGGAGCAAAGGGACTAGCGGGCGGGCGTACAATGAGCAGTTCTTC. Amino acids: CAWSKGTSGRAYNEQFF.

The gene calls are TRBV28 and TRBJ1-1; D unclear. Trimming cost V 2 bases and J 0 bases, with 7 bases left between them. The germline V gene has CDR1 MDHEN and CDR2 SYDVKM. This CDR3 has 14 amino acids. CDR3 protein: CASSLAQMNTEAFF. For the CDR3, the DNA is TGTGCCAGCAGTTTAGCCCAGATGAACACTGAAGCTTTCTTT.

This chain links TRBV19 with TRBJ1-1, with D perhaps matching TRBD1 (6 bases). The CDR3 runs 15 residues. V lost 5 bases and J lost 4, with 17 bases in between. Germline V gene sequence: CDR1 LNHDA, CDR2 SQIVND (reference sequence). CDR3 amino acids: CASSVERGSSTEAFF. In DNA, the CDR3 is TGTGCCAGTAGTGTTGAAAGGGGGTCTAGCACTGAAGCTTTCTTT.